This TCR beta chain was recovered during a study of shared clonotypes between healthy human individuals. Looking at the study overall: A couple of women and a few men aged 18 to 49 made up the donors.

Germline CDR1 reads SGDLS; CDR2 reads YYNGEE. The CDR3 runs 15 residues. V was shortened by 0 bases and J by 7 bases, with 13 bases between the two germline ends. The data were produced by immunoSEQ multiplex PCR, yet TCRdb's version contains in-frame clones alone and is incomplete. This table has over a million clones, 78% appearing once. Splitting of CD4+ cells produced CD45RA+ naive and CD45RA-negative memory subsets. The receptor comes from a young man in good health. Some clones in this sample may be carry-over from other donors' samples. J is TRBJ1-4 and V is TRBV9, with TRBD1 as a possible D gene (6 bases). Material: memory CD4+ T cells from PBMCs. Subset reported: CD45RA-negative fraction. The DNA of the CDR3 is TGTGCCAGCAGCGTAGAAGGGGGGCTAAGTGAAAAACTGTTTTTT. As protein: CASSVEGGLSEKLFF.